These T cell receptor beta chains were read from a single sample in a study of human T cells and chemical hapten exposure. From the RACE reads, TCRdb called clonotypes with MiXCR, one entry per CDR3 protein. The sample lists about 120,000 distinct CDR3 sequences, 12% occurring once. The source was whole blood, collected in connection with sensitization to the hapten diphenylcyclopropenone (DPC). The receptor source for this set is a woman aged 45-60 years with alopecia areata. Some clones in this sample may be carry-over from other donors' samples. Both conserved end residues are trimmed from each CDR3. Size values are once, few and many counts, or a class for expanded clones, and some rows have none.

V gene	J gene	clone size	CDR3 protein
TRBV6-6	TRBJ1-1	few	ASLPGGDTEAF
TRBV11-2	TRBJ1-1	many	ASSPRQGVSALEAF
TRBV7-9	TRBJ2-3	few	ASSDDRTGMTDTQY
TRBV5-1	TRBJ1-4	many	ASSFISGTGEKLF
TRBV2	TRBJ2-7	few	ASTKDRPSYEQY
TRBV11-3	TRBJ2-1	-	ASSPPGKGTYNEQF
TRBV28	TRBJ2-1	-	ASSPTSGGNNEQF
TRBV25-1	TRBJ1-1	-	ASSNRRDTEAF
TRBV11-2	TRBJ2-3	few	ASTLLGRRTGAPGDTQY
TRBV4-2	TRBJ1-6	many	ASSQGTAPVGSPLH
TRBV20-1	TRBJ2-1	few	SARGQGADEQF
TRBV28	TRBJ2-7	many	ASSLTGAYEQY
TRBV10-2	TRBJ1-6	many	ASSEVRQGAGSPLH